This T cell receptor beta chain was recovered during a study of T-cell memory formation after mild COVID-19. This clonotype has only a few counts. TCRdb redid the calling of the 5' RACE reads with MiXCR, one entry per CDR3 protein. The profile covers tens of thousands of distinct CDR3 sequences, with more than 11% appearing a single time and 31% taken by the ten largest. Germline V gene sequence: CDR1 SGHTA, CDR2 FQGNSA. V trimming: 6 bases; J trimming: 2 bases; junction bases outside the gene matches: 9. This CDR3 contains 15 residues. Sequencing used PBMCs or a T cell subset sorted from them (not recorded which). The TCR originated in an adult woman who had mild COVID-19 (a few samples of this study predate the infection). Cell type and time point are not known. V and J are TRBV7-2 and TRBJ2-7; 8 nucleotides line up with TRBD1. In nucleotides, the CDR3 is TGTGCCAGCAGGGAAGGGACAGGTTACCCCTACGAGCAGTACTTC. Its translation is CASREGTGYPYEQYF.